This T cell receptor (beta chain) was found in a study of T cell repertoires in cytomegalovirus infection. The overall study: The authors relied on CMV epitopes, both recently identified HLA-C-restricted and well-studied HLA-B-restricted. Indications of both CMV infection and matching HLA type were provided by public TCR beta signatures.

Study-level points and caveats: Summed frequency of shared TCR beta families picked out CMV carriers who also had the relevant HLA. The response measured ex vivo was dominated by TCR beta clonotypes (HLA-C-restricted and CMV-specific).

Trimming pared 2 bases from V and 5 bases from J, leaving 17 bases between. The CDR3 extends over 16 amino acids. Germline CDR1 reads MNHEY; CDR2 reads SVGEGT. MiXCR, run by TCRdb on the reads, gives a single entry per CDR3 protein. The profile shows around 800,000 distinct CDR3 sequences, about 31% of them singletons. With respect to this clonotype: Its specificity is unknown.

This clonotype originated in a human donor in good health (CMV status not recorded). Some clones in this sample may be carry-over from other donors' samples. This chain links TRBV6-2 or TRBV6-3 with TRBJ2-3; D is possibly TRBD1 or TRBD2 (5 bases each). The specimen comprised cultured CD8+ T cells from PBMCs, sampled from culture after CMV antigen stimulation. CDR3 sequence reads: CASSYGTEDRRDTQYF. CDR3 coding DNA: TGTGCCAGCAGTTACGGGACCGAGGACCGGAGAGATACGCAGTATTTT.